This section outlines one TCR beta chain sequence together with its context. This sample was taken from a study of blood T cell repertoires in COVID-19. Across the study: PBMCs, B-cell-depleted T cells, or T cells provided the cDNA or gDNA that made up the material.

With V trimmed by 5 bases and J by 4 bases, 8 bases remained unmatched. Germline-derived CDR1 and CDR2 are SGHVS and FQNEAQ. The CDR3 is 16 residues long. Measured with immunoSEQ multiplex PCR; TCRdb has only the in-frame clones, and not every one. The sample carries about 76,000 clones, roughly 89% recorded once. The TCR sequence derives from a man under 40 with acute or convalescent COVID-19. The gene calls are TRBV7-8 and TRBJ2-3; TRBD2 agrees at 11 bases. The sample comprised peripheral blood. CDR3 DNA sequence: TGTGCCAGCAGCCCCAGACTAGCGGGACTTCCAGATACGCAGTATTTT. Residues: CASSPRLAGLPDTQYF.